The 7 T cell receptor beta chains below were found in one sample sequenced in a study of T cell responses to AZD1222 COVID-19 vaccine (dated by TCRdb to the early 2020s). The library was built by means of the immunoSEQ multiplex PCR assay. Not all clones reach the TCRdb copy of this immuneACCESS table, which keeps in-frame sequences only. Checked studies attribute under half of the gap to unresolved V genes and leave the rest unexplained. The sample data list over 75,000 clones, and about 92% of these were observed just once. The ten largest clonotypes hold about 2.2% of the sample. The time point label here, explained by the study, means: baseline before first vaccination. This material consisted of peripheral blood, taken on day 0 of AZD1222 vaccination. The receptors here all came from an adult in good health.

This chain connects TRBV9 to TRBJ2-3; 9 bases agree with TRBD2. Germline CDR1 SGDLS, CDR2 YYNGEE. V shed 0 bases, J shed 2 bases, and the junction held 4 bases outside the gene matches. This CDR3 region has 16 residues. In nucleotides, the CDR3 is TGTGCCAGCAGCGTAGGGCGGGGGGGCACCACAGATACGCAGTATTTT. Translating it yields CASSVGRGGTTDTQYF.

The chain is built from TRBV25-1 and TRBJ2-3; D unclear. This CDR3 has 14 amino acids. Per germline, CDR1 MGHDK and CDR2 SYGVNS. The V and J ends lost 1 base and 1 base respectively, with 6 bases between them. The DNA of the CDR3 is TGTGCCAGCAGTGAATCCCGTGGCACAGATACGCAGTATTTT. Translated: CASSESRGTDTQYF.

The V and J genes are TRBV2 and TRBJ1-6; possible D gene TRBD1, 5 bases. Germline-derived CDR1 and CDR2 are SNHLY and FYNNEI. The CDR3 loop spans 14 amino acids. Trimming removed 5 bases at V and 7 bases at J, with 12 bases between. The CDR3 DNA reads TGTGCCAGCAGTCGAACAGGTCGGAATTCACCCCTCCACTTT. This sequence encodes CASSRTGRNSPLHF.

The rearrangement uses TRBV10-3 and TRBJ1-2, with unresolved D. In germline, CDR1 is ENHRY, CDR2 SYGVKD. Trimming cost V 4 bases and J 8 bases, with 17 bases left between them. The CDR3 has 14 amino acids. CDR3 in amino acids: CAISAPSGSRGYTF. For the CDR3, the DNA is TGTGCCATCAGTGCCCCTTCGGGGTCCCGCGGCTACACCTTC.

This chain links TRBV12-3 or TRBV12-4 with TRBJ1-1; D gene unclear. V lost 3 bases and J 5 bases, leaving 4 bases between the germline ends. The CDR3 runs 11 residues. CDR3 sequence reads: CASSLGTEAFF. DNA for the CDR3: TGTGCCAGCAGTTTGGGTACTGAAGCTTTCTTT.

The chain couples TRBV21-1 to TRBJ2-5; the tabulated D call, TRBD2, remains unverified against the DNA. TRBV21-1 is recorded as a pseudogene. The length of the CDR3 is 14 residues. The CDR3 DNA follows: TGTGCCCCGCGTGCCACGAATGCTGAAGAGACCCAGTACTTC. Encoded protein: CAPRATNAEETQYF.

The chain links TRBV5-8 to TRBJ1-3, with D unclear. CDR1 is SGHTS, CDR2 YDEGEE, per germline. The CDR3 has 16 amino acids. The V end was cut by 3 bases, the J end by 0 bases, with 13 bases between. The CDR3 DNA follows: TGTGCCAGCAGCTCGATGACTATTCGCTCTGGAAACACCATATATTTT. Translated, it gives CASSSMTIRSGNTIYF.